This T cell receptor beta chain was observed in a study of Graves' ophthalmopathy and Graves' hyperthyroidism listed by TCRdb under 2018. In terms of the full investigation: Peripheral blood was collected at initial diagnosis, prior to any treatment. In five to seven hyperthyroidism patients, the T-cell repertoire of thyroid tissue was compared with the T-cell repertoire of blood. Once sampling was done, hyperthyroidism patients were given methimazole at a starting dose of 30 mg daily, while ophthalmopathy patients were given high-dose intravenous methylprednisolone. A discovery set of 95 to 100 patients (more than 40 ophthalmopathy, 57 stable hyperthyroidism) was enrolled to explore V-J signatures distinguishing ophthalmopathy from hyperthyroidism. The study used TCR beta repertoire signatures to distinguish Graves' ophthalmopathy from Graves' hyperthyroidism and to predict progression to ophthalmopathy. In total, approximately 130 blood samples were TCR-sequenced: around 42 ophthalmopathy, over 70 hyperthyroidism and about 17 hyperthyroidism-to-ophthalmopathy patients. For independent validation, a separate cohort was made up of 18 hyperthyroidism patients plus 17 patients who later progressed from hyperthyroidism to ophthalmopathy. Broader findings and caveats from the paper: Most expanded thyroid clonotypes with a frequency above 0.001 also appeared in blood, which suggests that blood repertoires may reflect the immune response in the thyroid. In validation, the model predicted ophthalmopathy progression with about 70% sensitivity and 72.22% specificity; some 13 predicted patients were CT-confirmed with GO in a median of roughly 6.8 months. In cross-validation, the 13-signature model distinguished ophthalmopathy from stable hyperthyroidism with about 88% sensitivity and just under 84% specificity, and in the test set the corresponding values were roughly 80% and 76%. No statistical method was used to set the sample size in advance, and the investigators knew which group each participant was assigned to.

Details on this clonotype: Its binding antigen is unknown. This may come from a read error, since a much larger clone is one base off.

Ophthalmopathy patients had moderately to severely active disease, Clinical Activity Score of at least 3, NOSPECS grade of at least 4, and disease duration under 3 months. Patients with other autoimmune diseases, uncontrolled infections, pregnancy or lactation were excluded. Diagnosis relied on clinical symptoms, serum thyroxine, TRAb, thyroid ultrasound and orbital computed tomography. PBMCs were isolated from about 9.1 ml of fresh peripheral blood by Ficoll-Paque density gradient centrifugation. Trizol reagent was used to extract the total RNA, and its quality was then checked on an Agilent 2100 Bioanalyzer. For repertoire sequencing, TCR beta CDR3 regions were amplified from RNA transcripts. The first round of RT-PCR was done with HTBI primers and the Qiagen OneStep RT-PCR kit, and was followed by a second round of multiplex PCR, then size selection and purification. Libraries were sequenced on an Illumina HiSeq2000 using paired-end 100 bp reads. As for the original processing: Reads were processed with SOAPnuke, discarding reads with adapters, uncalled bases, mean Phred below 15, or no exact constant-primer or identifier match. COPE v1.2.5 was used to merge high-quality paired reads. Clonotypes were defined as unique nucleotide sequences and were aligned to IMGT TRB V, D and J references using MiTCR v1.1. Analysis was restricted to V-J combinations with a frequency above 0.0001, which covered 99.2% of repertoires. A TCR clonal expansion and chaos score per V-J combination was defined as the ratio of F50 clonal expansion to chaos observed in the TCRdist matrix. Features were reduced by Welch's t-statistics and random forest to approximately 13 V-J combinations, which fed a naive Bayes classifier. The similarity between thyroid and blood repertoires was quantified using the Morisita-Horn index. The public reads were reanalyzed by TCRdb: fastp trimming at Q25, MiXCR alignment, in-frame beta chains only. All rows with the same CDR3 protein become a single entry with the most common DNA and genes. These V and J calls rely on TCRdb rather than the paper's analysis. Counted in this sample were about 230,000 distinct CDR3 sequences; around 50% of them appeared once. The ten largest clones add up to around 43% of the sample.

The receptor was isolated from an adult man with Graves' ophthalmopathy. The sequencing sample was made of peripheral blood.

In nucleotide form, the sequence is TGTGCCACCAGTGATTTCTACGAGCAGTACTTC. Its translation is CATSDFYEQYF. This chain joins TRBV24-1 to TRBJ2-7; the D gene cannot be resolved reliably. Reading the germline V gene gives CDR1 KGHDR and CDR2 SFDVKD. The CDR3 spans 11 residues, from the cysteine through the phenylalanine. Of the read, only the CDR3 DNA is kept; its 33 bases are in frame from base 1. Trimming at the junction amounts to 1 base on V and 3 bases on J, and the germline ends lie 0 bases apart.